Reported below is one T cell receptor (beta chain). This entry is derived from a study of blood T cell repertoires in COVID-19. The wider study: Both acute and convalescent COVID-19 samples were obtained from the United States, Italy and Spain. PBMCs, B-cell-depleted T cells, or T cells were the source of the cDNA or gDNA that made up the material.

V dropped 1 base and J dropped 4; count of bases not matched to a gene: 13. Germline V lookup: CDR1 LGHNA, CDR2 YSLEER. CDR3 length equals 20 residues. Authors' analysis steps: How many nucleated cells were present was estimated from reference gene primer amplification. Assay: immunoSEQ multiplex PCR; the TCRdb copy retains only in-frame clones and omits some. The DNA was the basis for D and trimming; V, J and clone size are from that table. This sample carries about 110,000 clones, 85% of them seen once, and the ten largest clones take 13%. The specimen sequenced was peripheral blood. This sequence joins TRBV4-3 and TRBJ2-6, with 10 bases identical to TRBD1. This TCR was recovered from a human donor in a cohort sampled during active COVID-19. The CDR3 coding sequence is TGCGCCAGCAGCCAAGTCCCGGCGACAGGGGGCGCTAGAGGGGCCAACGTCCTGACTTTC. Encoded protein: CASSQVPATGGARGANVLTF.